The present entry profiles one TCR beta chain with its context. These data are taken from a study of blood T cell repertoires in COVID-19. Germline CDR1 is LGHDT and CDR2 is YNNKEL (reference sequence). V lost 1 base and J 0 bases, leaving 9 bases between the germline ends. The CDR3 spans 15 residues. Only in-frame clones appear in the TCRdb table, and some are missing; sequencing was by immunoSEQ multiplex PCR. The profile covers fewer than 350,000 clones, with about nine tenths appearing a single time and roughly 2% taken by the ten largest. Donors were grouped by their self-reported clinical history.

This sequence originates from a woman aged 40 to 50 with acute COVID-19. The chain links TRBV3-1 (or the pseudogene TRBV3-2) to TRBJ1-1; D gene uncertain. Material for sequencing was PBMCs or T cells enriched from blood (not recorded which). CDR3 protein: CASSQGSLMNTEAFF. The CDR3 DNA is TGTGCCAGCAGCCAAGGGTCACTGATGAACACTGAAGCTTTCTTT.